This T cell receptor (beta chain) came from a study of CD8 T cells in ankylosing spondylitis. Quantitative 5'-RACE with molecular barcodes was used to make the TCR beta libraries. TCRdb called the 5' RACE reads again in MiXCR, with one record for every CDR3 protein. This table has 250,000 to 400,000 distinct CDR3 sequences, 11% appearing once. This clonotype was picked up many times. The clonotype was recovered from a female donor with ankylosing spondylitis or in good health (not recorded which). The sequencing input was blood, either unsorted or a sorted T cell fraction (not recorded which).

The CDR3 DNA reads TGTGCCAGCAGCTTACATCTACAGAACTACGAGCAGTACTTC. This encodes CASSLHLQNYEQYF. The chain carries TRBV7-8 and TRBJ2-7; no clear D. The germline V gene encodes CDR1 SGHVS and CDR2 FQNEAQ. The V and J ends lost 2 bases and 3 bases respectively, with 11 bases between them. This CDR3 is 14 amino acids long.